Shown below are 26 T cell receptor beta chains from a single sample sequenced in a study of cytomegalovirus exposure and HLA in healthy donors. The PCR contained 60 Vbeta and 13 Jbeta primers. Sequenced by immunoSEQ multiplex PCR; TCRdb stores in-frame clones only, minus some. The data hold about 100,000 clones, with 81% observed a single time. The sequencing sample was made of PBMCs. These receptors were taken from a middle-aged man in good health and CMV-seropositive.

As to this clone: Other DNA sequences in this sample translate to the same CDR3. This chain links TRBV27 with TRBJ2-3; TRBD2 matches at 7 bases. With V trimmed by 6 bases and J by 6 bases, 3 bases remained unmatched. Per the germline V gene, CDR1 is MNHEY and CDR2 is SMNVEV (reference sequence). CDR3 length: 12 residues. The CDR3 nucleotides are TGTGCCAGCAGCCAGGGAGGGGATACGCAGTATTTT. The encoded protein is CASSQGGDTQYF.

V is TRBV2 and J is TRBJ2-3; 8 nucleotides align to TRBD2. V lost 4 bases and J lost 4; bases outside the gene matches: 10. The length of the CDR3 is 16 residues. Germline V gene sequence: CDR1 SNHLY, CDR2 FYNNEI. The CDR3 DNA is TGTGCCAGCAGTGGTTCGGCTAGCGGGTTAGCAGATACGCAGTATTTT. Translating gives CASSGSASGLADTQYF. Based on the CDR3 plus reference TRBV2 and TRBJ2-3, the full variable domain is EPEVTQTPSHQVTQMGQEVILRCVPISNHLYFYWYRQILGQKVEFLVSFYNNEISEKSEIFDDQFSVERPDGSNFTLKIRSTKLEDSAMYFCASSGSASGLADTQYFGPGTRLTVL.

The V gene is TRBV6-4, the J gene TRBJ1-6; D is unclear. V shed 8 bases and J shed 7 bases, with 12 bases lying between them. Looked up from germline, CDR1 is MRHNA and CDR2 is SNTAGT. The CDR3 is 13 amino acids. The CDR3 region is CASAPEANSPLHF. The CDR3 DNA reads TGTGCCAGCGCCCCTGAGGCGAATTCACCCCTCCACTTT.

This CDR3 reads CSVEGYYEQYF. CDR3 DNA sequence: TGCAGCGTAGAGGGCTACTACGAGCAGTACTTC. The genes are TRBV29-1 and TRBJ2-7; possibly TRBD2 for D (5 bases). This CDR3 comprises 11 residues. Germline V lookup: CDR1 SQVTM, CDR2 ANQGSEA. Trimming shortened V by 6 bases and J by 3 bases, and 9 bases separated the two germline ends.

V and J are TRBV5-1 and TRBJ2-1; 11 bases line up with TRBD2. The CDR3 has 17 amino acids. With V trimmed by 4 bases and J by 1 base, 7 bases remained unmatched. CDR1 and CDR2 from the germline V gene are SGHRS and YFSETQ. DNA for the CDR3: TGCGCCAGCAGCCCATTCACTAGCGGGAGTTCCTACAATGAGCAGTTCTTC. Its protein product is CASSPFTSGSSYNEQFF.

The CDR3 loop reads CASSQGTAIPVEHF. CDR3 nucleotide sequence: TGCGCCAGCAGCCAAGGGACAGCGATTCCGGTTGAGCATTTT. V usage is TRBV4-1 and J usage is TRBJ1-5; tentatively, D is TRBD1 (6 bases). This CDR3 is built from 14 residues. CDR1 is MGHRA and CDR2 is YSYEKL in the germline V gene. The V gene lost 1 base and the J gene lost 14 bases, with 18 bases spanning the gap.

This chain uses TRBV10-1 with TRBJ1-1, with TRBD1 matching 7 bases. The CDR3 runs 13 residues. Germline CDR1 is WNHNN and CDR2 is SYGVQD (reference sequence). V shed 4 bases and J 4 bases; nucleotides not matched to a gene: 3. In DNA, the CDR3 is TGCGCCAGCAGTGCTGACAGGGTCACTGAAGCTTTCTTT. Its translation: CASSADRVTEAFF.

Points on this clone: Other DNA sequences within the sample encode an identical CDR3. This chain uses TRBV6-5 with TRBJ1-2; perhaps TRBD1 as D (6 bases). In germline, CDR1 is MNHEY, CDR2 SVGAGI. The CDR3 spans 13 residues. V lost 5 bases to trimming and J lost 4 bases, with 11 bases between them. CDR3: CASSLDRTYGYTF. The CDR3 nucleotides are TGTGCCAGCAGTCTAGACAGGACCTATGGCTACACCTTC.

The chain carries TRBV10-3 and TRBJ2-3; 7 bases are shared with TRBD1. Germline V gene data show CDR1 as ENHRY and CDR2 as SYGVKD. The CDR3 totals 15 residues. J was trimmed by 2 bases and V by 7 bases; bases with no gene match: 9. The CDR3 loop reads CAINDQGVPTDTQYF. The CDR3 DNA sequence: TGTGCCATCAACGACCAGGGGGTCCCCACAGATACGCAGTATTTT.

The chain couples TRBV5-8 to TRBJ1-6; D ambiguous. CDR1 and CDR2 from the germline V gene are SGHTS and YDEGEE. This CDR3 spans 13 amino acids. The V end lost 2 bases, the J end lost 5 bases, and 5 bases lay between the germline ends. The CDR3 DNA follows: TGTGCCAGCAGCTTCCCCAATAATTCACCCCTCCACTTT. Translation: CASSFPNNSPLHF. The full variable domain, with the rest looked up from reference TRBV5-8 and TRBJ1-6, is EAGVTQSPTHLIKTRGQQATLRCSPISGHTSVYWYQQALGLGLQFLLWYDEGEERNRGNFPPRFSGRQFPNYSSELNVNALELEDSALYLCASSFPNNSPLHFGNGTRLTVT.

The V gene is TRBV4-2, the J gene TRBJ2-3; weak D call: TRBD2 (6 bases). The V and J ends lost 1 base and 1 base respectively, with 6 bases between them. This CDR3 is 14 amino acids long. Looked up from germline, CDR1 is LGHNA and CDR2 is YNFKEQ. The CDR3 DNA is TGTGCCAGCAGCCAAGCGGGGGGCACAGATACGCAGTATTTT. Protein sequence: CASSQAGGTDTQYF.

J is TRBJ2-7 and V is TRBV7-6, with D maybe TRBD2 (5 bases). The germline gives CDR1 SGHVS, CDR2 FNYEAQ. CDR3 length: 18 residues. Trimming removed 0 bases from V and 0 bases from J, with 18 bases in between. CDR3 bases: TGTGCCAGCAGCTTAGCAGCAGCGGTCCCGGCTCGCTCCTACGAGCAGTACTTC. Residues: CASSLAAAVPARSYEQYF. The full variable domain, its missing parts supplied by reference TRBV7-6 and TRBJ2-7, is GAGVSQSPRYKVTKRGQDVALRCDPISGHVSLYWYRQALGQGPEFLTYFNYEAQQDKSGLPNDRFSAERPEGSISTLTIQRTEQRDSAMYRCASSLAAAVPARSYEQYFGPGTRLTVT.

This clone was counted a few times. This chain links TRBV5-4 with TRBJ1-3; D may be TRBD1 (6 bases). Germline CDR1 reads SGHNT; CDR2 reads YYREEE (reference sequence). V dropped 0 bases and J dropped 0 bases, with 13 bases sitting between them. The CDR3 covers 17 residues. The CDR3 DNA sequence: TGTGCCAGCAGCTTGGTGGGGGCCCGAGGCTCTGGAAACACCATATATTTT. Translation: CASSLVGARGSGNTIYF.

The CDR3 nucleotides are TGTGCCAGCAGTTACTCGACCGGGGTAGAGACCCAGTACTTC. This codes for CASSYSTGVETQYF. The chain has TRBV6-6 and TRBJ2-5, with D maybe TRBD2 (5 bases). V was cut by 0 bases and J by 4 bases, with 9 bases left in between. Germline values: CDR1 MNHNY, CDR2 SVGAGI (reference sequence). CDR3 size: 14 residues.

This chain joins TRBV6-1 and TRBJ2-2; 7 nucleotides line up with TRBD1. The germline gives CDR1 MNHNS, CDR2 SASEGT. This CDR3 is built from 14 residues. V lost 4 bases and J lost 5; bases outside the gene matches: 4. The CDR3 reads CASSAQGWTGELFF. CDR3 nucleotide sequence: TGTGCCAGCAGTGCACAGGGGTGGACCGGGGAGCTGTTTTTT.

The chain recombines TRBV6-5 with TRBJ1-3; 7 bases match TRBD1. The CDR3 covers 15 residues. CDR1 is MNHEY and CDR2 is SVGAGI in the germline V gene. Trimming took 6 bases from V and 2 from J; bases not matched to a gene: 7. The CDR3 spells CASSSLGGPGNTIYF. Here the CDR3 DNA reads TGTGCCAGCAGCTCATTAGGGGGCCCTGGAAACACCATATATTTT.

The chain joins TRBV5-1 to TRBJ1-1, with TRBD1 matching over 7 bases. The length of the CDR3 is 15 residues. Germline assignment: CDR1 SGHRS and CDR2 YFSETQ. After removal of 0 bases from V and 3 bases from J, the junction contained 5 bases not matched to a gene. In DNA, the CDR3 is TGCGCCAGCAGCTTGGGGTTCACAGGGGACACTGAAGCTTTCTTT. This gives the protein CASSLGFTGDTEAFF.

V and J are TRBV7-9 and TRBJ1-1, with D perhaps matching TRBD1 (5 bases). The V end lost 5 bases, the J end lost 1 base, and 8 bases lay between the germline ends. The length of the CDR3 is 13 residues. Germline assignment: CDR1 SEHNR and CDR2 FQNEAQ (reference sequence). CDR3 amino acids: CASSVQGNTEAFF. As DNA, the CDR3 is TGTGCCAGCAGCGTCCAGGGGAACACTGAAGCTTTCTTT.

The rearrangement joins TRBV27 to TRBJ2-1; a weak D match, TRBD1 (6 bases). Looked up from germline, CDR1 is MNHEY and CDR2 is SMNVEV (reference sequence). This CDR3 spans 18 amino acids. The V and J ends lost 0 bases and 4 bases respectively, with 19 bases between them. The CDR3: CASSLSISVGHGYNEQFF. CDR3 DNA: TGTGCCAGCAGTTTATCGATTTCGGTGGGACACGGATACAATGAGCAGTTCTTC.

V is TRBV5-1 and J is TRBJ2-3; weak D call: TRBD1 (7 bases). The length of the CDR3 is 15 residues. The ends were cut back, 4 bases at V and 3 bases at J, with 15 bases in the middle. From germline, CDR1 is SGHRS and CDR2 YFSETQ. Here the CDR3 reads CASSLAAGGTDTQYF. In nucleotides, the CDR3 is TGCGCCAGCAGCCTTGCGGCAGGGGGGACAGATACGCAGTATTTT.

The chain combines TRBV6-4 with TRBJ2-2, with TRBD2 as a possible D gene (6 bases). Trimming cost V 2 bases and J 5 bases, with 6 bases left between them. Germline assignment: CDR1 MRHNA and CDR2 SNTAGT. This CDR3 contains 13 residues. The CDR3 DNA reads TGTGCCAGCAGTGACGGGGGGACCGGGGAGCTGTTTTTT. Amino acids: CASSDGGTGELFF.

CDR3 DNA sequence: TGTGCCACATCTGGTTTGGGACAGGGTACCCACGAGCAGTACTTC. Translation: CATSGLGQGTHEQYF. This chain uses TRBV19 with TRBJ2-7; 9 nucleotides agree with TRBD1. Trimming at V came to 10 bases and at J to 5 bases, leaving 15 bases not matched to a gene. This CDR3 contains 15 residues. CDR1 LNHDA and CDR2 SQIVND come from the germline V gene (reference sequence).

V usage is TRBV13 and J usage is TRBJ1-2; 9 bases line up with TRBD1. After removal of 5 bases from V and 0 bases from J, the junction contained 10 bases not matched to a gene. Germline V lookup: CDR1 PRHDT, CDR2 FYEKMQ (reference sequence). The CDR3 covers 17 residues. The chain's CDR3 is CASSPRDRDRSNYGYTF. Here the CDR3 DNA reads TGTGCCAGCAGCCCCCGGGACAGGGACCGATCTAACTATGGCTACACCTTC.

The chain has TRBV7-2 and TRBJ1-5, with D unresolved. Germline V gene lookup returns CDR1 SGHTA and CDR2 FQGNSA. CDR3 size: 13 residues. The V and J ends lost 7 bases and 4 bases respectively, with 11 bases between them. CDR3 sequence: CASTGRVNQPQHF. The DNA of the CDR3 is TGTGCCAGCACGGGGAGGGTAAATCAGCCCCAGCATTTT.

The chain combines TRBV7-2 with TRBJ2-7, with D possibly matching TRBD2 (5 bases). V was clipped by 5 bases and J by 13 bases, with 12 bases between them. This CDR3 region has 10 residues. Germline CDR1 is SGHTA and CDR2 is FQGNSA. CDR3 sequence reads: CASSAGVLYF. The DNA for the CDR3 is TGTGCCAGCAGCGCCGGGGTATTATACTTC.

The V and J genes are TRBV11-1 and TRBJ1-1, with unresolved D. Trimming took off 0 bases at V and 3 bases at J, with 5 bases between the two ends. Germline CDR1 SGHAT, CDR2 FQDESV (reference sequence). The CDR3 is made up of 13 amino acids. The CDR3 reads CASSLAQYTEAFF. The CDR3, as DNA: TGTGCCAGCAGCTTAGCACAGTACACTGAAGCTTTCTTT.